The entry below describes one T cell receptor beta chain. The record originates from a study of blood T cell repertoires in COVID-19. Whole-study context: From T cells, B-cell-depleted T cells, or PBMCs came the material, which was cDNA or gDNA.

Original analysis: From reference gene primer amplification, estimates of nucleated cell counts were derived. Produced via immunoSEQ multiplex PCR; TCRdb's table is partial and in-frame only. V and J calls and clone size are copied from that table; D and trimming were computed from the DNA. There are 150,000 to 200,000 clones in the sample; roughly 86% occur only once, and around 3.5% lies in the top ten. Between the trimmed V and J ends, which lost 1 base and 5 bases, there was a span of 12 bases. From germline, CDR1 is SNHLY and CDR2 FYNNEI. The length of the CDR3 is 15 residues. The chain employs TRBV2 and TRBJ2-1; a possible D gene is TRBD2 (5 bases). The material sequenced was peripheral blood. The sequence was collected from a man between 65 and 79 years old with acute or convalescent COVID-19. The CDR3 reads CASSEGGLLHNEQFF. CDR3 DNA sequence: TGTGCCAGCAGTGAAGGCGGGCTCCTACACAATGAGCAGTTCTTC.